A selection of T cell receptor beta chains follows, all from one sample in a study of T cell responses to AZD1222 COVID-19 vaccine. Assay: immunoSEQ multiplex PCR; the TCRdb copy retains only in-frame clones and omits some. The table includes 150,000 or so clones, about 88% detected once. The specimen comprised peripheral blood, sampled after recovery from COVID-19. The source of these receptors is an adult who had recovered from COVID-19. The CDR3 runs from the conserved cysteine through the conserved F or W.

cdr3_length	v_call	j_call	cdr3_aa
13	TRBV5-1	TRBJ1-1	CASSPVMNTEAFF
14	TRBV7-2	TRBJ1-4	CASSLWTEGEKLFF
15	TRBV10-3	TRBJ2-1	CATSSGGALLNEQFF
13	TRBV29-1	TRBJ2-1	CSADRDSGNEQFF
15	TRBV14	TRBJ2-7	CASSQDRRGSYEQYF
15	TRBV28	TRBJ2-7	CASSLSRDFTYEQYF
16	TRBV27	TRBJ1-5	CASSLGGGLMNQPQHF
14	TRBV27	TRBJ2-3	CASSDRKSTDTQYF
14	TRBV18	TRBJ1-1	CASSPGGGITEAFF
18	TRBV19	TRBJ1-6	CASSIVGALSSYNSPLHF
15	TRBV19	TRBJ1-3	CASSDGRTGGNTIYF
15	TRBV3-1/TRBV3-2	TRBJ1-5	CASSQGQGFNQPQHF
16	TRBV5-1	TRBJ1-1	CASSLVEGAGSTEAFF
12	TRBV7-9	TRBJ1-3	CASRGPGNTIYF
16	TRBV7-2	TRBJ2-2	CASSPHSGGITGELFF
11	TRBV5-6	TRBJ2-5	CASSLEETQYF
15	TRBV4-1	TRBJ1-5	CASSLLGRSNQPQHF
14	TRBV28	TRBJ2-5	CASSLLGSTETQYF
15	TRBV4-2	TRBJ1-4	CASSQRDPGNEKLFF
17	TRBV10-3	TRBJ1-5	CARFGTNYSRSNQPQHF
14	TRBV6-5	TRBJ2-1	CASWGRTGSHEQFF
16	TRBV7-2	TRBJ2-3	CASSLGSLAVTDTQYF
15	TRBV19	TRBJ2-1	CASSRDSFSYNEQFF
15	TRBV27	TRBJ2-3	CASSLTSGRTDTQYF
14	TRBV10-2	TRBJ2-7	CASRNSLSSYEQYF
15	TRBV29-1	TRBJ2-7	CSVEGVRDGIREQYF
12	TRBV4-2	TRBJ2-7	CASSHSTYEQYF
17	TRBV3-1/TRBV3-2	TRBJ1-5	CASSQEVWVTPNQPQHF
16	TRBV19	TRBJ2-1	CASSIQTPGPQNEQFF
16	TRBV3-1/TRBV3-2	TRBJ2-2	CASSQDAGSNTGELFF
16	TRBV3-1/TRBV3-2	TRBJ1-1	CASSQDLTGGNTEAFF
17	TRBV5-6	TRBJ2-7	CASSGETSGGTSYEQYF
10	TRBV2	TRBJ2-5	CASTPGFMYF
13	TRBV9	TRBJ1-2	CASSVDPQLGYTF
16	TRBV28	TRBJ2-1	CASTPPPGTGANEQFF
13	TRBV28	TRBJ2-1	CASILSGAREQFF
13	TRBV15	TRBJ1-6	CATRGQTNSPLHF
17	TRBV18	TRBJ2-2	CASSGLAGGTNTGELFF
13	TRBV5-4	TRBJ2-7	CASSSRTEAEQYF
13	TRBV12-3/TRBV12-4	TRBJ1-1	CASSRREGAEAFF
15	TRBV7-3	TRBJ2-7	CASSLGQGRSGEQYF
16	TRBV20-1	TRBJ2-3	CSASQFAGGRPDTQYF
15	TRBV18	TRBJ1-1	CASSPSSGENTEAFF
15	TRBV9	TRBJ2-7	CASSPRSGQGDEQYF
12	TRBV6-2/TRBV6-3	TRBJ1-2	CASSLQAYGYTF
16	TRBV4-3	TRBJ2-3	CASRSSGGASTDTQYF